This paragraph covers one T cell receptor (beta chain) sequence. The data derive from a study of blood T cell repertoires in COVID-19. Study-level background: Samples of COVID-19 (acute and convalescent) were obtained from the United States, Italy and Spain. In each case, the material was cDNA or gDNA derived from T cells, B-cell-depleted T cells, or PBMCs.

Germline CDR1 reads KGHDR; CDR2 reads SFDVKD. This CDR3 has 17 residues. After removal of 2 bases from V and 8 bases from J, the junction contained 15 bases not matched to a gene. Under the authors' procedure: From reference gene primer amplification, estimates of nucleated cell counts were derived. The assay was immunoSEQ multiplex PCR, and TCRdb's table has in-frame clones only and misses some. The V and J calls and the clone size are those of that table, but D and trimming were determined from the DNA. Seen here are about 68,000 clones, over 75% observed once, and the top ten hold about 2.9%. The TCR was taken from a man aged 50-59 years with acute or convalescent COVID-19. The chain carries TRBV24-1 and TRBJ1-2; 8 bases are shared with TRBD1. Sequenced: peripheral blood. CDR3 sequence (DNA): TGTGCCACCAGTGATTCAGGGACAGGACGGTATGGCAGCGGCTACACCTTC. It specifies CATSDSGTGRYGSGYTF.